This TCR beta chain appears in the sequencing data of a study of PD-L1 blockade in urothelial cancer. At the level of the study: The median number of T cells present in blood samples was approximately 140,000. Study-wide results and caveats: Durable-benefit cases showed more tumor-associated blood clone expansion at 3 weeks.

A remark on this clone: Antigen unknown.

This CDR3 is built from 15 residues. The V and J ends lost 2 bases and 9 bases, in that order; junction bases with no gene match: 10. Germline CDR1 is LNHDA and CDR2 is SQIVND (reference sequence). The method was immunoSEQ multiplex PCR; TCRdb's version includes in-frame clones alone and lacks a portion of them. The sample holds 35,000 to 45,000 clones, approximately 90% seen once. The sample was PBMCs, taken around atezolizumab (anti-PD-L1) treatment. The clonotype originates from a man in his 70s with urothelial cancer. This rearrangement joins TRBV19 to TRBJ2-1; 7 bases are shared with TRBD2. The DNA of the CDR3 is TGTGCCAGTAGTATAAGGAAGACTAGCACGAGTGAGCAGTTCTTC. Amino acid sequence: CASSIRKTSTSEQFF.